This T cell receptor beta chain was documented in a study of T cell changes during pregnancy in multiple sclerosis. Generated by immunoSEQ multiplex PCR, the TCRdb table keeps only in-frame clones and is missing some. Among around 62,000 clones listed, around 90% were seen once. This CDR3 has 14 amino acids. Losses at the gene ends were 7 bases for V and 8 bases for J; bases not matched to a gene: 5. In germline, CDR1 is SGHNT, CDR2 YYREEE (reference sequence). The gene calls are TRBV5-4 and TRBJ2-1; 14 bases map to TRBD2. The clonotype was recovered from a female donor in good health, enrolled as a control in a pregnancy study. Sample: peripheral blood, taken in the second trimester of pregnancy. CDR3 amino acids: CASRLAGGPYEQFF. CDR3 DNA sequence: TGTGCCAGCCGACTAGCGGGAGGGCCCTATGAGCAGTTCTTC.